This T cell receptor beta chain was recorded in a study of blood T cell repertoires in COVID-19. Study information: The cDNA or gDNA used as material had been derived from T cells, B-cell-depleted T cells, or PBMCs.

Germline V gene data show CDR1 as MNHEY and CDR2 as SVGEGT. V dropped 2 bases and J dropped 9; count of bases not matched to a gene: 4. The CDR3 totals 13 residues. Source study methods: Amplification of reference gene primers was used by the study to estimate nucleated cell counts. Libraries were prepared by immunoSEQ multiplex PCR; TCRdb keeps only in-frame clonotypes and omits some of them. Clone size and the V and J calls come from that table; the DNA yielded D and trimming. The sample has 46,000 or so clones; 75% to 90% are singletons. The sequence derives from a man in his fifties or sixties with acute or convalescent COVID-19. The sequenced material came from peripheral blood. V and J are TRBV6-2 or TRBV6-3 and TRBJ2-1; 7 positions agree with TRBD2. DNA of the CDR3: TGTGCCAGCAGTTACCCCGGGAGGTCTGAGCAGTTCTTC. It specifies CASSYPGRSEQFF.